Included here is one T cell receptor beta chain sequence, with context. The target of this receptor is not known. No base qualities exist here, and no much larger clone lies one base off it. This specimen comes from a study of blood T cell repertoires in COVID-19 (dated by TCRdb to 2020 to 2021). Regarding the complete study: The collaborator samples originated in the United States, Italy and Spain and spanned the acute and convalescent phases of COVID-19. The prospective study material was composed of cDNA or gDNA derived from T cells, B-cell-depleted T cells, or PBMCs. Subjects who had been exposed to COVID-19, were actively infected with it, or had recovered from it provided the deeply sampled blood TCRbeta repertoires that made up the dataset. A freely available public database, intended as a resource for researchers studying the immune response to SARS-CoV-2, is where the repertoires were released. The samples were drawn from the first 160 participants of the ongoing ImmuneRACE study and from more than 1,000 subjects provided by 6 global collaborators. Nearly every sample came with metadata listing a de-identified subject ID, COVID-19 status, age in years and sex. Where available, HLA class I and class II types were obtained from metadata supplied by the sample provider rather than from assay-based typing. The study at large found these results: The amount of clinical and demographic metadata varied by source and participant and was provided uncurated.

CDR1 GTSNPN and CDR2 SVGIG are derived from the germline V gene (reference sequence). Trimming accounts for 0 bases at V and 8 bases at J, while the number of junction bases matched to no gene is 5. Including cysteine and phenylalanine, the CDR3 has 14 amino acids. The DNA shown is the 42-base CDR3, in frame from base 1. Another Seattle source contributed samples from volunteer blood donors who had recovered from COVID-19. Whole blood was collected in K2EDTA tubes by collaborating institutions according to the institutions' own protocols. Collaborator samples were shipped for TCRbeta analysis as frozen whole blood, isolated PBMCs, or DNA extracted from either sample type. TCRbeta CDR3 regions were amplified from genomic DNA using the immunoSEQ Assay, a bias-controlled multiplex PCR. The study's own analysis went as follows. The number of nucleated cells in each sample was estimated by amplification of reference gene primers within the assay. To quantify the absolute abundance of each unique TCRbeta CDR3 rearrangement, sequence reads were collapsed and filtered. For each sample, productive Simpson clonality was calculated as the square root of Simpson's diversity index over productive rearrangements. The immuneACCESS repertoire file appears here via TCRdb, limited to in-frame rearrangements. These files lack a portion of the clones; in checked studies, under half of the deficit traces to unresolved V genes, and the cause of the others is not known. Clonal size and the V and J genes are those of that table, whereas D and trimming came from the DNA. The sample table contains 200,000 to 300,000 clones; only one count was recorded for approximately 90% of them. Under 4.5% of the sample is in the top ten clones.

The clonotype originates from a man in his 60s who had recovered from COVID-19. The sequenced sample was peripheral blood. The rearrangement joined TRBV30 to TRBJ2-2; 8 middle bases align to TRBD1. The DNA reads as follows: TGTGCCTGGAGTGTACTGACAGGGGTAGGGGAGCTGTTTTTT. This codes for CAWSVLTGVGELFF.